This T cell receptor beta chain stems from a study of blood T cell repertoires in COVID-19. Overall study context: Acute and convalescent COVID-19 specimens originated in the United States, Italy and Spain.

The CDR3 has 15 residues. Germline CDR1 and CDR2: LNHDA and SQIVND (reference sequence). Germline trimming cut 5 bases from V and 3 bases from J; bases unmatched to any gene: 9. Profiled with immunoSEQ multiplex PCR; TCRdb holds only in-frame clones, not every one. The table shows about 99,000 clones, with 70% to 90% occurring only once. This clonotype was obtained from an older woman in a cohort sampled during active or convalescent COVID-19. The sample taken for sequencing was peripheral blood. The V and J genes are TRBV19 and TRBJ2-7; 8 bases match TRBD1. CDR3 amino acids: CASSFGTGEGYEQYF. Written as DNA, the CDR3 is TGTGCCAGTAGTTTTGGGACAGGAGAAGGCTACGAGCAGTACTTC.